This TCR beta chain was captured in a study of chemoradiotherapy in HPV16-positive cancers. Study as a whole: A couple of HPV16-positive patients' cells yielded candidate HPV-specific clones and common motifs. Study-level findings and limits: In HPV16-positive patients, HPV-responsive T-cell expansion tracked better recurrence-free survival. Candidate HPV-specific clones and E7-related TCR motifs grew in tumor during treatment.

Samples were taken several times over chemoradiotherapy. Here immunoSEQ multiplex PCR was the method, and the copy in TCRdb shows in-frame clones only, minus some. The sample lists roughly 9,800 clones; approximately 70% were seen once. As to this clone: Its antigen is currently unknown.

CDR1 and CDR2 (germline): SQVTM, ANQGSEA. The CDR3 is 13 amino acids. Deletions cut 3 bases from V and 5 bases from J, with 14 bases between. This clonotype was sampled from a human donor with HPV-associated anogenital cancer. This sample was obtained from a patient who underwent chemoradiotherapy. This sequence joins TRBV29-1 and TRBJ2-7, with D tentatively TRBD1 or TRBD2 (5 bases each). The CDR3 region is CSVDAGTIHEQYF. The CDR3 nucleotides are TGCAGCGTTGATGCCGGGACCATCCACGAGCAGTACTTC.